Presented here are 22 T cell receptor beta chains from one specimen sequenced in a study of PD-1 blockade in classical Hodgkin lymphoma. The patients all showed relapse after autologous stem cell transplantation, while their brentuximab vedotin exposure varied. The data were produced by immunoSEQ multiplex PCR, yet TCRdb's version contains in-frame clones alone and is incomplete. The data show about 30,000 clones, 78% seen once. The sequencing here drew on peripheral blood mononuclear cells (PBMCs), taken before the second cycle of nivolumab. The receptors were sampled from a human donor with classical Hodgkin lymphoma.

The count of this clone is one. The chain employs TRBV18 and TRBJ1-5; 9 bases line up with TRBD1. The CDR3 covers 15 residues. V lost 6 bases to trimming and J lost 7 bases; unmatched junction nucleotides: 10. Germline-derived CDR1 and CDR2 are KGHSH and LQKENI. CDR3 nucleotides: TGTGCCAGCTCGGCCGGGACAGGGAGGGGCCAGCCCCAGCATTTT. It yields the protein CASSAGTGRGQPQHF.

This clone was detected only once. V and J are TRBV6-1 and TRBJ1-3, with D possibly TRBD1 on 6 matching bases. Germline CDR1 MNHNS, CDR2 SASEGT. V dropped 11 bases and J dropped 10 bases, with 21 bases sitting between them. CDR3 length: 13 residues. The CDR3 spells CAASRDTADTIYF. The CDR3 coding sequence is TGTGCCGCCTCTCGGGACACCGCGGATACCATATATTTT.

This sequence joins TRBV4-1 and TRBJ2-3, with TRBD1 matching 8 bases. Germline V gene data show CDR1 as MGHRA and CDR2 as YSYEKL. Trimming removed 1 base from V and 4 bases from J; junction bases left unmatched: 10. The CDR3 sequence is 17 residues long. The CDR3 nucleotides are TGCGCCAGCAGCCAAGTTCTCGGACAGGGTAGGGCAGATACGCAGTATTTT. The encoded protein is CASSQVLGQGRADTQYF.

The V call is TRBV4-3, the J call TRBJ2-4; D is unresolved. Deletions cut 1 base from V and 7 bases from J, with 8 bases between. This CDR3 contains 13 residues. Germline CDR1 is LGHNA and CDR2 is YSLEER. CDR3 bases: TGCGCCAGCAGCCAAGGCCTCAGGAACATTCAGTACTTC. Its translation is CASSQGLRNIQYF.

This chain links TRBV7-2 with TRBJ2-3, with 9 bases fitting TRBD2. This CDR3 spans 15 amino acids. The V gene's germline CDR1 is SGHTA and CDR2 FQGNSA. V shed 4 bases, J shed 5 bases, and the junction held 7 bases outside the gene matches. The CDR3: CASSWRGGRIDTQYF. Here the CDR3 DNA reads TGTGCCAGCAGCTGGCGGGGGGGCCGGATAGATACGCAGTATTTT.

The gene calls are TRBV28 and TRBJ2-1; 9 bases map to TRBD1. CDR1 MDHEN and CDR2 SYDVKM come from the germline V gene. Germline trimming cut 3 bases from V and 9 bases from J; bases unmatched to any gene: 3. This CDR3 spans 13 amino acids. CDR3 coding DNA: TGTGCCAGCAGTTTGGGACAGGGTGTTGAGCAGTTCTTC. This sequence encodes CASSLGQGVEQFF.

The chain is built from TRBV6-1 and TRBJ2-3; the D is unclear. The CDR3 extends over 12 amino acids. Trimming pared 6 bases from V and 0 bases from J, leaving 4 bases between. Germline-derived CDR1 and CDR2 are MNHNS and SASEGT. CDR3 in DNA: TGTGCCAGCAGACAGAGCACAGATACGCAGTATTTT. As protein: CASRQSTDTQYF.

This clone has a handful of counts. The rearrangement links TRBV7-9 to TRBJ2-1, with TRBD1 matching over 7 bases. CDR1 is SEHNR, CDR2 FQNEAQ, per germline (reference sequence). This CDR3 contains 12 residues. V gave up 3 bases and J gave up 9 bases; unmatched junction bases: 2. The CDR3 DNA is TGTGCCAGCAGCTTCCAGGGGGTTGAGCAGTTCTTC. Translated: CASSFQGVEQFF.

V is TRBV19 and J is TRBJ1-4, with D tentatively TRBD1 (5 bases). From germline, CDR1 is LNHDA and CDR2 SQIVND (reference sequence). The CDR3 consists of 16 residues. The V and J ends lost 2 bases and 5 bases respectively, with 15 bases between them. For the CDR3, the DNA is TGTGCCAGTAGTATATTAACCGGGACGGAAAATGAAAAACTGTTTTTT. It translates to CASSILTGTENEKLFF.

The CDR3 spells CASSPFGGGLAGGNEQFF. Written as DNA, the CDR3 is TGTGCCAGTAGCCCATTTGGGGGGGGACTAGCGGGAGGAAATGAGCAGTTCTTC. The V call is TRBV19, the J call TRBJ2-1; 15 bases line up with TRBD2. The V gene end was trimmed by 6 bases and the J gene end by 7 bases; junction bases not matched to a gene: 13. Looked up from germline, CDR1 is LNHDA and CDR2 is SQIVND (reference sequence). CDR3 length: 18 residues.

The V call is TRBV23-1, the J call TRBJ1-5, with a possible D match to TRBD1 (5 bases). TRBV23-1 is an open reading frame whose function is uncertain. V lost 0 bases to trimming and J lost 9 bases, with 18 bases between them. The CDR3 is made up of 16 amino acids. The CDR3 loop is CASSQSIGTGGRPQHF. The CDR3 DNA sequence: TGCGCCAGCAGTCAATCGATTGGGACGGGCGGTAGGCCCCAGCATTTT.

V and J are TRBV18 and TRBJ2-7, with D uncertain. Trimming pared 1 base from V and 5 bases from J, leaving 9 bases between. The germline CDR1 and CDR2 sequences are KGHSH and LQKENI. The CDR3 is 13 residues long. As DNA, the CDR3 is TGTGCCAGCTCACCACAATCTGGGAACGAGCAGTACTTC. This codes for CASSPQSGNEQYF.

The rearrangement links TRBV11-3 to TRBJ1-4; TRBD1 matches at 10 bases. There are 15 residues in the CDR3. Germline trimming cut 5 bases from V and 8 bases from J; bases unmatched to any gene: 8. Germline CDR1 reads SGHNT; CDR2 reads YENEEA. In DNA form, the CDR3 reads TGTGCCAGCAGCGTACGGTGGACAGGGGGAGAAAAACTGTTTTTT. Encoded protein: CASSVRWTGGEKLFF.

The chain carries TRBV7-6 and TRBJ1-6; D is ambiguous. This CDR3 has 13 amino acids. Germline lookup yields CDR1 SGHVS and CDR2 FNYEAQ. V was shortened by 0 bases and J by 12 bases, with 9 bases between the two germline ends. The chain's CDR3 is CASSLALGVPLHF. CDR3 in DNA: TGTGCCAGCAGCTTAGCGCTCGGGGTACCCCTCCACTTT.

CDR3 sequence: CASSLLGAGNTEAFF. CDR3 coding DNA: TGTGCCAGCAGCTTATTAGGAGCGGGGAACACTGAAGCTTTCTTT. The chain uses TRBV7-3 and TRBJ1-1; no reliable D call. This CDR3 contains 15 residues. Trimming shortened V by 2 bases and J by 1 base, and 11 bases separated the two germline ends. CDR1 is SGHTA, CDR2 FQGTGA, per germline. Variable domain in full (rest from reference TRBV7-3 and TRBJ1-1): GAGVSQTPSNKVTEKGKYVELRCDPISGHTALYWYRQSLGQGPEFLIYFQGTGAADDSGLPNDRFFAVRPEGSVSTLKIQRTERGDSAVYLCASSLLGAGNTEAFFGQGTRLTVV.

This clone has a single count. The gene calls are TRBV18 and TRBJ1-1; the match to TRBD1 covers 7 bases. The CDR3 is 12 amino acids. The germline V gene encodes CDR1 KGHSH and CDR2 LQKENI. V lost 5 bases to trimming and J lost 7 bases; unmatched junction nucleotides: 4. For the CDR3, the DNA is TGTGCCAGCTCATCAGGGGGTGGTGAAGCTTTCTTT. It yields the protein CASSSGGGEAFF. Filled out from reference TRBV18 and TRBJ1-1, the complete variable domain reads NAGVMQNPRHLVRRRGQEARLRCSPMKGHSHVYWYRQLPEEGLKFMVYLQKENIIDESGMPKERFSAEFPKEGPSILRIQQVVRGDSAAYFCASSSGGGEAFFGQGTRLTVV.

The V call is TRBV19, the J call TRBJ1-5; maybe TRBD1 (6 bases). Germline V lookup: CDR1 LNHDA, CDR2 SQIVND (reference sequence). This CDR3 region has 15 residues. V was trimmed by 5 bases and J by 2 bases, leaving 13 bases between them. This CDR3 reads CASSEQGGGNQPQHF. CDR3 bases: TGTGCCAGTAGTGAACAGGGAGGCGGCAATCAGCCCCAGCATTTT.

This clone came up a few times. The genes are TRBV7-2 and TRBJ1-5; D might be TRBD1 (6 bases). Trimming left V 8 bases short and J 3 bases short, with 17 bases between. Per the germline V gene, CDR1 is SGHTA and CDR2 is FQGNSA. The CDR3 loop spans 15 amino acids. CDR3 in DNA: TGTGCCAGCGGCTCCGACGGACAGTACAATCAGCCCCAGCATTTT. It is translated as CASGSDGQYNQPQHF. Full variable domain (missing parts from reference TRBV7-2 and TRBJ1-5): GAGVSQSPSNKVTEKGKDVELRCDPISGHTALYWYRQSLGQGLEFLIYFQGNSAPDKSGLPSDRFSAERTGGSVSTLTIQRTQQEDSAVYLCASGSDGQYNQPQHFGDGTRLSIL.

This sequence joins TRBV5-6 and TRBJ1-2; 8 nucleotides align to TRBD1. Germline trimming cut 1 base from V and 8 bases from J; bases unmatched to any gene: 7. Per germline, CDR1 SGHDT and CDR2 YYEEEE. The CDR3 loop spans 14 amino acids. CDR3 sequence reads: CASSLFQGARGYTF. CDR3 nucleotides: TGTGCCAGCAGCTTGTTTCAGGGGGCTCGAGGCTACACCTTC.

Concerning this clone: A junction end diverges from the germline sequence, so it may reflect a read error. This rearrangement joins TRBV18 to TRBJ1-4; 7 nucleotides agree with TRBD1. Germline V gene sequence: CDR1 KGHSH, CDR2 LQKENI. The CDR3 contains 16 residues. The CDR3 DNA follows: TGTGCCAGCTCTCCACAACGGGACAGCCAGGGAGAAAAACTGTTTTTT. It encodes CASSPQRDSQGEKLFF.

In DNA, the CDR3 is TGCGCCAGCAGCCAAGAGGGCCCGCGGTGGGGCGCCGGGGAGCTGTTTTTT. Amino acids: CASSQEGPRWGAGELFF. The genes are TRBV4-3 and TRBJ2-2; possible D gene TRBD1, 5 bases. The germline V gene has CDR1 LGHNA and CDR2 YSLEER. The CDR3 sequence is 17 residues long. V was pared by 0 bases and J by 6 bases, with 17 bases between.

The chain uses TRBV7-2 and TRBJ2-1; D remains unclear. Per germline, CDR1 SGHTA and CDR2 FQGNSA. This CDR3 has 14 amino acids. Trimming cost V 2 bases and J 8 bases, with 13 bases left between them. CDR3 in DNA: TGTGCCAGCAGCTTAAGTTTTCTTTCCTATGAGCAGTTCTTC. Translated, it gives CASSLSFLSYEQFF.